Presented here are 10 T cell receptor beta chains from one specimen sequenced in a study of blood T cell repertoires in COVID-19. Some clones are missing from TCRdb's copy, which holds only in-frame ones; the method was immunoSEQ multiplex PCR. The sample has about 39,000 clones; about 90% are singletons. Material for sequencing was peripheral blood. Receptors originate from a man in his sixties with acute or convalescent COVID-19.

In its sample, this clone was seen once. The chain couples TRBV19 to TRBJ1-4; 8 bases are a match to TRBD1. CDR1 and CDR2 (germline): LNHDA, SQIVND (reference sequence). Trimming cost V 6 bases and J 0 bases; bases outside gene matches: 9. The CDR3 has 17 amino acids. CDR3 nucleotides: TGTGCCAGTAGGGACAGGGCCGGGTTAGCAACTAATGAAAAACTGTTTTTT. Residues: CASRDRAGLATNEKLFF.

J is TRBJ1-2 and V is TRBV6-1, with D perhaps TRBD1 (6 bases). The CDR3 length is 15 residues. Trimming removed 2 bases from V and 5 bases from J, with 15 bases in between. Germline lookup yields CDR1 MNHNS and CDR2 SASEGT. CDR3 DNA: TGTGCCAGCAGTGAAATATGGGACACCCGATATGGCTACACCTTC. Translation: CASSEIWDTRYGYTF.

This clone occurred once. The chain is built from TRBV5-4 and TRBJ1-5, with TRBD1 matching over 8 bases. V gave up 3 bases and J gave up 4 bases; unmatched junction bases: 9. Germline V gene sequence: CDR1 SGHNT, CDR2 YYREEE (reference sequence). The length of the CDR3 is 16 residues. The CDR3 nucleotides read TGTGCCAGCAGCTCCGCAGACAGGGGAGTAAATCAGCCCCAGCATTTT. Its translation is CASSSADRGVNQPQHF.

This clone turned up a few times. The CDR3 sequence: CASSLSGAGDTQYF. The CDR3 DNA reads as TGCGCCAGCAGCTTGTCGGGAGCGGGAGATACGCAGTATTTT. V gene TRBV5-1 combines with J gene TRBJ2-3; maybe TRBD2 (6 bases). The CDR3 covers 14 residues. Trimming shortened V by 1 base and J by 5 bases, and 11 bases separated the two germline ends. Germline loops: CDR1 SGHRS, CDR2 YFSETQ.

The rearrangement uses TRBV6-5 and TRBJ2-7; 7 bases are shared with TRBD1. This CDR3 is built from 13 residues. The germline V gene encodes CDR1 MNHEY and CDR2 SVGAGI. With V trimmed by 8 bases and J by 2 bases, 6 bases remained unmatched. Here the CDR3 reads CASHDRETYEQYV. The CDR3 DNA is TGTGCCAGCCACGACAGGGAGACCTACGAGCAGTACGTC.

This clone showed up just once. The CDR3: CASSSRVNTEAFF. The CDR3 DNA is TGTGCCAGCAGTTCCCGGGTGAACACTGAAGCTTTCTTT. This rearrangement joins TRBV28 to TRBJ1-1; D remains ambiguous. The V end was cut by 4 bases, the J end by 0 bases, with 6 bases between. Germline V gene sequence: CDR1 MDHEN, CDR2 SYDVKM. This CDR3 spans 13 amino acids.

In this sample, this clone turned up a few times. The chain is built from TRBV5-1 and TRBJ2-2; D is unclear. Germline V gene sequence: CDR1 SGHRS, CDR2 YFSETQ. The CDR3 is 16 residues long. V dropped 0 bases and J dropped 1 base, with 10 bases sitting between them. This chain's CDR3 is CASSLVSTVNTGELFF. Written as DNA, the CDR3 is TGCGCCAGCAGCTTGGTTTCCACAGTGAACACCGGGGAGCTGTTTTTT.

The DNA for the CDR3 is TGTGCCAGCAGCTTACTAGCGGGAGACAACACCGGGGAGCTGTTTTTT. Translated: CASSLLAGDNTGELFF. The chain is built from TRBV5-6 and TRBJ2-2, with 11 nucleotides matching TRBD2. Germline loops: CDR1 SGHDT, CDR2 YYEEEE. With 2 bases clipped from V and 2 bases from J, the junction kept 2 bases outside the gene matches. This CDR3 has 16 residues.

The chain uses TRBV15 and TRBJ1-4; TRBD1 might be the D (6 bases). This CDR3 comprises 15 residues. V was clipped by 1 base and J by 10 bases, with 16 bases between them. The V gene's germline CDR1 is LNHNV and CDR2 YYDKDF (reference sequence). The CDR3 is CATSRGQVGAAKLFF. In nucleotides, the CDR3 is TGTGCCACCAGCAGAGGGCAGGTGGGGGCAGCAAAACTGTTTTTT.

The chain couples TRBV5-1 to TRBJ2-1; 10 bases align to TRBD2. The CDR3 extends over 16 amino acids. The junction had 5 bases not matched to a gene; V was cut back by 2 bases and J by 3 bases. Germline-derived CDR1 and CDR2 are SGHRS and YFSETQ. The CDR3 spells CASSLGLADFYNEQFF. CDR3 sequence (DNA): TGCGCCAGCAGCTTAGGACTAGCGGATTTCTACAATGAGCAGTTCTTC. The complete variable domain, with remaining parts taken from reference TRBV5-1 and TRBJ2-1, reads KAGVTQTPRYLIKTRGQQVTLSCSPISGHRSVSWYQQTPGQGLQFLFEYFSETQRNKGNFPGRFSGRQFSNSRSEMNVSTLELGDSALYLCASSLGLADFYNEQFFGPGTRLTVL.